These T cell receptor beta chains were read from a single sample in a study of blood T cell repertoires in COVID-19. Data came from immunoSEQ multiplex PCR; TCRdb stores just in-frame clones and leaves some out. The repertoire holds approximately 280,000 clones, with over 85% as singletons. Source material: PBMCs or T cells enriched from blood (not recorded which). The source of these receptors is a woman aged 55-75 years who had recovered from COVID-19. Both conserved end residues are part of each CDR3. Fields, in order: J gene, V gene, clone size, D gene, CDR3 DNA, CDR3 protein. The D gene is left open where the match is weak. Rows give clone size only sometimes, using once, few, many, or a class for an expanded clone.

j_call: TRBJ2-3
v_call: TRBV9
clone_size: .
d_call: .
cdr3_nt: TGTGCCAGCAGCGTAGCGGGGGAAGGGGCAGATACGCAGTATTTT
cdr3_aa: CASSVAGEGADTQYF

j_call: TRBJ1-1
v_call: TRBV6-5
clone_size: .
d_call: .
cdr3_nt: TGTGCCAGCGAACGGGGGGGCCGCACTGAAGCTTTCTTT
cdr3_aa: CASERGGRTEAFF

j_call: TRBJ1-2
v_call: TRBV28
clone_size: .
d_call: .
cdr3_nt: TGTGCCAGCAGTTTTGGGGGCTCTGGCTACACCTTC
cdr3_aa: CASSFGGSGYTF

j_call: TRBJ2-7
v_call: TRBV6-2/TRBV6-3
clone_size: .
d_call: TRBD1
cdr3_nt: TGTGCCAGCAGTTACACAGAGACAGGGACACAGTACTTC
cdr3_aa: CASSYTETGTQYF

j_call: TRBJ1-3
v_call: TRBV12-3/TRBV12-4
clone_size: once
d_call: .
cdr3_nt: TGTGCCAGCAGTGACAGTAACGGAAACTCCATATATTTT
cdr3_aa: CASSDSNGNSIYF

j_call: TRBJ1-4
v_call: TRBV28
clone_size: .
d_call: TRBD1
cdr3_nt: TGTGCCAGCAGTACCCGACAGGGGGCAGGTAGAAAACTGTTTTTT
cdr3_aa: CASSTRQGAGRKLFF

j_call: TRBJ2-3
v_call: TRBV9
clone_size: .
d_call: TRBD1
cdr3_nt: TGTGCCAGCAGTTACGGACAGGGCCCTAGTTCAGATACGCAGTATTTT
cdr3_aa: CASSYGQGPSSDTQYF

j_call: TRBJ2-1
v_call: TRBV19
clone_size: .
d_call: .
cdr3_nt: TGTGCCGGGGGCCTAAGCAGAGCTGAGCAGTTCTTC
cdr3_aa: CAGGLSRAEQFF

j_call: TRBJ1-2
v_call: TRBV9
clone_size: .
d_call: .
cdr3_nt: TGTGCCAGCAGCGTAGGGCATATGACAGAGCATTCAGGCTACACCTTC
cdr3_aa: CASSVGHMTEHSGYTF

j_call: TRBJ1-1
v_call: TRBV10-3
clone_size: .
d_call: TRBD1
cdr3_nt: TGTGCCATCAGTGAGGGGACAGGGCCGAACACTGAAGCTTTCTTT
cdr3_aa: CAISEGTGPNTEAFF

j_call: TRBJ2-1
v_call: TRBV6-1
clone_size: .
d_call: TRBD1
cdr3_nt: TGTGCCAGCAGTGAAAGGGCGACAGGGTGGTACAATGAGCAGTTCTTC
cdr3_aa: CASSERATGWYNEQFF

j_call: TRBJ2-7
v_call: TRBV5-1
clone_size: .
d_call: .
cdr3_nt: TGCGCCAGCAGCTCCGGGAACTCTGGGCCTGTTTACGAGCAGTACTTC
cdr3_aa: CASSSGNSGPVYEQYF

j_call: TRBJ2-7
v_call: TRBV7-9
clone_size: once
d_call: .
cdr3_nt: TGTGCCAGCAGCTTACGTGAGGCCACCGAGCAGTACTTC
cdr3_aa: CASSLREATEQYF

j_call: TRBJ2-5
v_call: TRBV18
clone_size: .
d_call: .
cdr3_nt: TGTGCCAGCTCACCACGCGGGGACCAAGAGACCCAGTACTTC
cdr3_aa: CASSPRGDQETQYF

j_call: TRBJ1-3
v_call: TRBV7-2
clone_size: .
d_call: TRBD1
cdr3_nt: TGTGCCAGCAGCCTGACAGGGGCGAGAGGAAACACCATATATTTT
cdr3_aa: CASSLTGARGNTIYF

j_call: TRBJ1-3
v_call: TRBV10-2
clone_size: .
d_call: .
cdr3_nt: TGCGCCAGCAGTGAGCAGGGGACTGGAAACACCATATATTTT
cdr3_aa: CASSEQGTGNTIYF

j_call: TRBJ1-1
v_call: TRBV28
clone_size: few
d_call: TRBD1
cdr3_nt: TGTGCCAGCAGTTCCGTAGGACAGGGTGGGGCTGAAGCTTTCTTT
cdr3_aa: CASSSVGQGGAEAFF

j_call: TRBJ1-2
v_call: TRBV30
clone_size: .
d_call: TRBD1
cdr3_nt: TGTGCCTGGGTCCGGGACAGCTATGGCTACACCTTC
cdr3_aa: CAWVRDSYGYTF

j_call: TRBJ2-3
v_call: TRBV10-2
clone_size: .
d_call: TRBD2
cdr3_nt: TGCGCCAGCAATTTTGCTAGCGGGAAATTCACAGATACGCAGTATTTT
cdr3_aa: CASNFASGKFTDTQYF

j_call: TRBJ1-4
v_call: TRBV7-9
clone_size: .
d_call: TRBD1
cdr3_nt: TGTGCCAGCAGCCCTACAGGGGTTGTCAAACTGTTTTTT
cdr3_aa: CASSPTGVVKLFF

j_call: TRBJ1-1
v_call: TRBV5-4
clone_size: .
d_call: .
cdr3_nt: TGTGCCAGCAGCGACTACACTGAAGCTTTCTTT
cdr3_aa: CASSDYTEAFF

j_call: TRBJ2-2
v_call: TRBV30
clone_size: .
d_call: TRBD2
cdr3_nt: TGTGCCTGGAAATACGGACTAGCGGGAGCCGGGGAGCTGTTTTTT
cdr3_aa: CAWKYGLAGAGELFF